The 6 T cell receptor beta chains below were found in one sample sequenced in a study of cytomegalovirus exposure and HLA in healthy donors. The primer mix had 60 Vbeta and 13 Jbeta primers. The protocol was immunoSEQ multiplex PCR, while the TCRdb copy is restricted to in-frame clones and leaves out a portion. The sample records 140,000 or so clones, around 73% being singletons. Sequenced sample: PBMCs. Receptors were obtained from a female donor in good health and CMV-seronegative.

A few counts support this clone. The chain carries TRBV5-6 and TRBJ2-2; 7 bases are a match to TRBD2. The V gene's germline CDR1 is SGHDT and CDR2 YYEEEE. The V gene end was trimmed by 0 bases and the J gene end by 4 bases; junction bases not matched to a gene: 0. The CDR3 runs 14 residues. Here the CDR3 DNA reads TGTGCCAGCAGCTTGGCGGGGGGCACCGGGGAGCTGTTTTTT. This sequence encodes CASSLAGGTGELFF.

V usage is TRBV27 and J usage is TRBJ2-3; TRBD2 matches at 7 bases. The CDR3 is 15 residues long. Looked up from germline, CDR1 is MNHEY and CDR2 is SMNVEV (reference sequence). J was trimmed by 5 bases and V by 1 base; bases with no gene match: 6. The CDR3, as DNA: TGTGCCAGCAGTTTATGGTCTAGCGGTGGAGATACGCAGTATTTT. It yields the protein CASSLWSSGGDTQYF.

The chain uses TRBV27 and TRBJ2-7; unclear D gene. Trimming shortened V by 6 bases and J by 3 bases, and 21 bases separated the two germline ends. This CDR3 is built from 16 residues. The germline CDR1 and CDR2 sequences are MNHEY and SMNVEV (reference sequence). The CDR3 DNA reads TGTGCCAGCAGATACGGAGCACGCCCCGAGATCTACGAGCAGTACTTC. It is translated as CASRYGARPEIYEQYF.

This clone was found once. The chain couples TRBV2 to TRBJ2-7; 8 bases agree with TRBD1. This CDR3 contains 14 residues. Trimming at V came to 4 bases and at J to 4 bases, leaving 6 bases not matched to a gene. CDR1 SNHLY and CDR2 FYNNEI come from the germline V gene. CDR3 DNA: TGTGCCAGCAGTGCGTACCAGGGGGCATACGAGCAGTACTTC. It specifies CASSAYQGAYEQYF.

The CDR3 sequence is CASSSRDRGPNQPQHF. The CDR3, as DNA: TGTGCCAGCAGCAGCCGGGACAGGGGGCCGAATCAGCCCCAGCATTTT. The V call is TRBV12-1, the J call TRBJ1-5; the table names TRBD1, a call not compared with the DNA. TRBV12-1 is given as a pseudogene. This CDR3 comprises 16 residues.

The chain uses TRBV27 and TRBJ2-7; D possibly corresponds to TRBD2 (5 bases). Germline assignment: CDR1 MNHEY and CDR2 SMNVEV (reference sequence). V lost 2 bases and J lost 3, with 8 bases in between. The CDR3 totals 13 residues. The CDR3 nucleotides are TGTGCCAGCAGTTTAGCCCGGGGCTACGAGCAGTACTTC. It codes for CASSLARGYEQYF.